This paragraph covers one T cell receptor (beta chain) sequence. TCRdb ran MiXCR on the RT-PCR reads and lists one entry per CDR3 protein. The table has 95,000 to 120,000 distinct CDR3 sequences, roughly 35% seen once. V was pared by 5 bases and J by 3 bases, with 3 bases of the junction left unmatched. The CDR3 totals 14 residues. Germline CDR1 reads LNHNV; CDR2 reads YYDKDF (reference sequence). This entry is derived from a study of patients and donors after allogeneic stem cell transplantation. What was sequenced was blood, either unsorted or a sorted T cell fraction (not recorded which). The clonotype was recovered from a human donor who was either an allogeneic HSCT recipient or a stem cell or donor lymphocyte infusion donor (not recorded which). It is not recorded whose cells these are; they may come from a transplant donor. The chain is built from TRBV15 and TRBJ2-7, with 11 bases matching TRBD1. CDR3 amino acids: CATSFGTGGYEQYF. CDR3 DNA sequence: TGTGCCACCAGCTTCGGGACAGGGGGCTACGAGCAGTACTTC. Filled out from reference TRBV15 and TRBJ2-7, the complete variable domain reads DAMVIQNPRYQVTQFGKPVTLSCSQTLNHNVMYWYQQKSSQAPKLLFHYYDKDFNNEADTPDNFQSRRPNTSFCFLDIRSPGLGDTAMYLCATSFGTGGYEQYFGPGTRLTVT.